This record looks at one T cell receptor (beta chain) sequence and its context. The data derive from a study of blood T cell repertoires in COVID-19. The method was immunoSEQ multiplex PCR; TCRdb's version includes in-frame clones alone and lacks a portion of them. This sample has about 140,000 clones, with approximately 85% found just once. The receptor was derived from a man between 50 and 59 years old with acute or convalescent COVID-19. The specimen was peripheral blood.

For the CDR3, the DNA is TGTGCCAGCAGTCGACAGGGCAATGAGCAGTTCTTC. It codes for CASSRQGNEQFF. The chain uses TRBV12-3 or TRBV12-4 and TRBJ2-1; 7 positions match TRBD1. Trimming removed 5 bases from V and 6 bases from J; junction bases left unmatched: 1. This CDR3 is built from 12 residues.